A single sample is the source of the 4 T cell receptor beta chains below, sequenced in a study of CD8 T cells in ankylosing spondylitis. Notes on the study in general: For ankylosing spondylitis blood, a TCR beta motif of about eight highly homologous variants appeared characteristic.

MiXCR, applied by TCRdb to the 5' RACE reads, yields one record per CDR3 protein. The sample yields about 750,000 distinct CDR3 sequences, roughly 19% seen once. Their specific antigens are unknown. Sequenced sample: blood, either unsorted or a sorted T cell fraction (not recorded which). The receptors were sampled from a male donor with ankylosing spondylitis.

V gene TRBV15 combines with J gene TRBJ1-1; 7 nucleotides match TRBD1. The CDR3 length is 14 residues. V was clipped by 4 bases and J by 0 bases; unmatched bases: 2. Germline V CDR1 and CDR2: LNHNV, YYDKDF (reference sequence). CDR3 residues: CATSMTGLNTEAFF. The DNA of the CDR3 is TGTGCCACCAGCATGACAGGGCTGAACACTGAAGCTTTCTTT.

This clonotype came up many times. The CDR3 DNA reads TGTGCCACCAGCAGAGATGGATGGGATGAGCAGTTCTTC. Encoded protein: CATSRDGWDEQFF. The rearrangement uses TRBV15 and TRBJ2-1; no definite D call. Trimming pared 0 bases from V and 8 bases from J, leaving 8 bases between. This CDR3 has 13 amino acids. Germline V gene lookup returns CDR1 LNHNV and CDR2 YYDKDF (reference sequence).

V usage is TRBV30 and J usage is TRBJ2-4; no clear D gene. CDR1 and CDR2 from the germline V gene are GTSNPN and SVGIG (reference sequence). This CDR3 comprises 14 residues. The germline V and J ends were trimmed by 3 bases and 0 bases, with 9 bases remaining between them. The CDR3: CAWSLLVAKNIQYF. For the CDR3, the DNA is TGTGCCTGGAGCCTACTGGTAGCCAAAAACATTCAGTACTTC. The whole variable domain, remainder taken from reference TRBV30 and TRBJ2-4, is SQTIHQWPATLVQPVGSPLSLECTVEGTSNPNLYWYRQAAGRGLQLLFYSVGIGQISSEVPQNLSASRPQDRQFILSSKKLLLSDSGFYLCAWSLLVAKNIQYFGAGTRLSVL.

V gene TRBV5-6 combines with J gene TRBJ2-1; either TRBD1 or TRBD2 may supply D (5 bases each). Germline V CDR1 and CDR2: SGHDT, YYEEEE. This CDR3 is 15 amino acids long. V lost 2 bases to trimming and J lost 0 bases, with 9 bases between them. The CDR3 DNA is TGTGCCAGCAGCTTTTGGGGGAGCTCCTACAATGAGCAGTTCTTC. As protein: CASSFWGSSYNEQFF.